This T cell receptor beta chain stems from a study of CD4 T cells in relation to SARS-CoV-2 and coronaviruses. Looking at the study overall: The HLA restriction of the shared crossreactive spike epitopes was mapped.

Unexposed donor CD4+ T cells date from about 2011-2018, before the COVID-19 pandemic. Notes on the study in general: Pre-pandemic and post-infection samples never came from the same donor. This crossreactivity analysis covered spike protein alone, no other viral proteins.

This clone was picked up one time. The antigen is undetermined. Naive and memory CD4+ T cell DNA was deep-sequenced without culture. Generated by immunoSEQ multiplex PCR, the TCRdb table keeps only in-frame clones and is missing some. The sample has some 69,000 clones, approximately 94% seen once. The CDR3 sequence is 16 residues long. The V segment lost 4 bases and the J segment 5 bases; nucleotides outside the gene matches: 12. CDR1 is LGHDT and CDR2 is YNNKEL in the germline V gene (reference sequence). The sequencing sample was made of naive CD4+ T cells from PBMCs. Specified subset: naive CD4+ T cells isolated by negative enrichment. This TCR derives from a human donor in good health. The rearrangement links TRBV3-1 (or the pseudogene TRBV3-2) to TRBJ2-3; 7 nucleotides match TRBD1. The CDR3 loop is CASSLTGTARLDTQYF. In DNA, the CDR3 is TGTGCCAGCAGCCTTACCGGGACAGCTAGATTAGATACGCAGTATTTT.